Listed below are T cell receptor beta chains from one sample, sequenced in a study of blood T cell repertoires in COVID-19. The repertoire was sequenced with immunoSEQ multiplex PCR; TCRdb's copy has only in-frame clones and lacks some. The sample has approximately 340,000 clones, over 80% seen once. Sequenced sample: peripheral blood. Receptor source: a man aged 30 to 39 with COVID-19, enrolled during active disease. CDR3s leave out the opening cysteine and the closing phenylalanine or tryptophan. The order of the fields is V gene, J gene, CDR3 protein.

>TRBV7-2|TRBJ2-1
ASSLVGPSEQF
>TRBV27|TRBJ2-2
ASSLSYPGRTGELF
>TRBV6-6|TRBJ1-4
ASSWTGFGEKLF
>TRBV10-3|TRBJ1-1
ASIFPGQDEAF
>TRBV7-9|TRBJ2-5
ASSTGQLRYQETQY
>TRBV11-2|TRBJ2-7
ASSLDRDEQY
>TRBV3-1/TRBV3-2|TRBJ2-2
ASSHRGPNTGELF
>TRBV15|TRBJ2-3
ATSRARLAGIDTQY
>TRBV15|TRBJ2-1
ATSRDRAWRDEQF
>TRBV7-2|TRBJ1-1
ASSPGQGSTEAF
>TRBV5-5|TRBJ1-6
ASSSEFAYNSPLH
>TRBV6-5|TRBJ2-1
ASSYSSSGSNEQF
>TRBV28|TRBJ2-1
ASTLGSSGSNEQF
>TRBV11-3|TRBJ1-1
ASSLDSGGRITEAF
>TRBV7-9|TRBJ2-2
ASSWTGQSNGELF
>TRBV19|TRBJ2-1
ASSIGRDNEQF
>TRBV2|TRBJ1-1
ASRLTGNTEAF
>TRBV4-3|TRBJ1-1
ASSQDLGTGASAF
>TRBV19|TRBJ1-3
ASSPQHDIGNTIY
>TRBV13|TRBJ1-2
ASSLSRGYT
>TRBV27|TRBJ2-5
ASKSTGGGETQY
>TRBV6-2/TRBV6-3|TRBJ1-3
ASSYSPGQRSGNTIY
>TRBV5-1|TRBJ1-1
ASSLERERQGINTEAF
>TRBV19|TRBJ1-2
ASSTTGTGMHYGYT
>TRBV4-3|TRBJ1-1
ASSQGQENTEAF
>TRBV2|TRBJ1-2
ASSEVGGDGDGYT
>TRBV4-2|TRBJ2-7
ASSQPGQGAYEQY
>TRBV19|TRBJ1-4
ASSIRQNEKLF
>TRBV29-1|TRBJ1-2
SVDERRHYGYT
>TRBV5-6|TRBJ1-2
ASSRFNGPYGYT
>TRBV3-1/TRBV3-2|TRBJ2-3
ASSQGRPYTDTQY
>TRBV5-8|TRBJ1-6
ASSLTGNFYNSPLH
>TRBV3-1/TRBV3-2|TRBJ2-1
ASSLSGGNEQF
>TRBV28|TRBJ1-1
ASSFTQGMNTEAF
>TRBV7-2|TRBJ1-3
ASSPLGRNTIY
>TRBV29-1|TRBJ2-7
SVGQGRNEQY
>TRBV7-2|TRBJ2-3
ASSLSAGDTQY
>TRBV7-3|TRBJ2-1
ASSLTVGNRVNEQF
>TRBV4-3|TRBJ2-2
ASSRNRGNTGELF
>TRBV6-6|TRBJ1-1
ASSPFGTGEVGTEAF
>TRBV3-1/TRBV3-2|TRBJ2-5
ASSQEDRSLETQY
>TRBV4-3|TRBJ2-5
ASSQRLAGVLIQETQY
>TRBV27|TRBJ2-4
ASSPWTGLNIQY
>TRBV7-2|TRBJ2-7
ASSLDPGLVYEQY
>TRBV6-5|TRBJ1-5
ASSYSRGQPQH
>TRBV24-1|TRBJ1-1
ATVDRSNTEAF
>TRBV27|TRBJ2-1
ASSPLSGTEQF